These 11 T cell receptor beta chains were sequenced from one sample in a study of blood T cell repertoires in COVID-19. The assay was immunoSEQ multiplex PCR, and TCRdb's table has in-frame clones only and misses some. The table records a few hundred thousand clones, around 86% of them present only once. Specimen: PBMCs or T cells enriched from blood (not recorded which). All receptors derive from a woman aged 40 to 50 with acute COVID-19.

This chain connects TRBV9 to TRBJ1-2, with 8 bases lining up with TRBD1. Germline CDR1 SGDLS, CDR2 YYNGEE. The CDR3 sequence is 15 residues long. The V and J ends lost 3 bases and 7 bases, in that order; junction bases with no gene match: 11. The CDR3 here is CASSAGQGRRSGYTF. CDR3 bases: TGTGCCAGCAGCGCCGGACAGGGCAGGAGATCTGGCTACACCTTC.

This chain uses TRBV6-5 with TRBJ2-5; perhaps TRBD1 as D (6 bases). This CDR3 comprises 13 residues. Germline CDR1 is MNHEY and CDR2 is SVGAGI. V was shortened by 4 bases and J by 4 bases, with 10 bases between the two germline ends. For the CDR3, the DNA is TGTGCCAGCAGTTGGGACATTAGAGAGACCCAGTACTTC. Encoded protein: CASSWDIRETQYF.

The genes are TRBV5-1 and TRBJ1-3; no clear D. This CDR3 has 15 residues. Germline CDR1 reads SGHRS; CDR2 reads YFSETQ. Trimming took 4 bases from V and 0 from J, leaving 11 bases between them. CDR3 residues: CASSPVEFSGNTIYF. The CDR3 bases are TGCGCCAGCAGCCCGGTAGAATTCTCTGGAAACACCATATATTTT.

The chain recombines TRBV19 with TRBJ2-2, with 9 bases lining up with TRBD1. Germline CDR1 reads LNHDA; CDR2 reads SQIVND (reference sequence). J lost 5 bases, V lost 6 bases, and 13 bases had no gene match. The CDR3 consists of 17 residues. DNA for the CDR3: TGTGCCAGTAGCGGGACAGGGAGGGCCGGGGCTACCGGGGAGCTGTTTTTT. Amino acids: CASSGTGRAGATGELFF.

The V and J genes are TRBV5-4 and TRBJ2-3; D perhaps matches TRBD2 (5 bases). Germline loops: CDR1 SGHNT, CDR2 YYREEE (reference sequence). V lost 3 bases and J 2 bases, leaving 13 bases between the germline ends. This CDR3 spans 15 amino acids. The CDR3 is CASSSSSITTDTQYF. The CDR3 DNA sequence: TGTGCCAGCAGCTCTTCTAGCATAACCACAGATACGCAGTATTTT. Full variable domain (outside the CDR3, taken from reference TRBV5-4 and TRBJ2-3): ETGVTQSPTHLIKTRGQQVTLRCSSQSGHNTVSWYQQALGQGPQFIFQYYREEENGRGNFPPRFSGLQFPNYSSELNVNALELDDSALYLCASSSSSITTDTQYFGPGTRLTVL.

The CDR3 sequence is CAISDWAGLYEQYF. The CDR3 nucleotides read TGTGCCATCAGTGATTGGGCCGGCCTCTACGAGCAGTACTTC. The V gene is TRBV10-3, the J gene TRBJ2-7; D is unclear. V was clipped by 3 bases and J by 3 bases, with 12 bases between them. The length of the CDR3 is 14 residues. Germline assignment: CDR1 ENHRY and CDR2 SYGVKD.

This clone was picked up one time. This chain joins TRBV5-6 and TRBJ1-2; D remains unclear. Per the germline V gene, CDR1 is SGHDT and CDR2 is YYEEEE. This CDR3 contains 13 residues. V was pared by 0 bases and J by 4 bases, with 7 bases between. Here the CDR3 reads CASSLEVGYGYTF. In nucleotides, the CDR3 is TGTGCCAGCAGCTTGGAAGTCGGCTATGGCTACACCTTC.

This chain connects TRBV5-4 to TRBJ1-1, with a possible D match to TRBD1 (5 bases). Germline CDR1 and CDR2: SGHNT and YYREEE (reference sequence). V gave up 4 bases and J gave up 3 bases, with 22 bases separating them. The CDR3 has 17 amino acids. CDR3 DNA sequence: TGTGCCAGCAGCCCCTCCCCCGGGGGAGGGCTTTACACTGAAGCTTTCTTT. Its protein product is CASSPSPGGGLYTEAFF.

This clone was recorded only once. V gene TRBV4-3 combines with J gene TRBJ1-3; D is unclear. The V gene's germline CDR1 is LGHNA and CDR2 YSLEER. The CDR3 has 17 residues. Trimming cost V 1 base and J 4 bases, with 17 bases left between them. The chain's CDR3 is CASSQGETVSPGNTIYF. The CDR3 DNA reads TGCGCCAGCAGCCAAGGGGAGACGGTTAGCCCAGGAAACACCATATATTTT.

The genes are TRBV6-2 or TRBV6-3 and TRBJ1-4, with TRBD1 identical over 7 bases. The J segment lost 4 bases and the V segment lost 2 bases, leaving 7 bases of the junction unmatched. Per germline, CDR1 MNHEY and CDR2 SVGEGT. The CDR3 is made up of 16 amino acids. CDR3 protein: CASSYGSAGGNEKLFF. CDR3 in DNA: TGTGCCAGCAGTTACGGTTCGGCAGGGGGTAATGAAAAACTGTTTTTT.

The V call is TRBV6-2 or TRBV6-3, the J call TRBJ2-2; no definite D call. The length of the CDR3 is 14 residues. The germline V gene encodes CDR1 MNHEY and CDR2 SVGEGT. Trimming removed 3 bases from V and 3 bases from J, with 8 bases in between. The CDR3 coding sequence is TGTGCCAGCAGTTATTTCCGGTACACCGGGGAGCTGTTTTTT. Its protein is CASSYFRYTGELFF.